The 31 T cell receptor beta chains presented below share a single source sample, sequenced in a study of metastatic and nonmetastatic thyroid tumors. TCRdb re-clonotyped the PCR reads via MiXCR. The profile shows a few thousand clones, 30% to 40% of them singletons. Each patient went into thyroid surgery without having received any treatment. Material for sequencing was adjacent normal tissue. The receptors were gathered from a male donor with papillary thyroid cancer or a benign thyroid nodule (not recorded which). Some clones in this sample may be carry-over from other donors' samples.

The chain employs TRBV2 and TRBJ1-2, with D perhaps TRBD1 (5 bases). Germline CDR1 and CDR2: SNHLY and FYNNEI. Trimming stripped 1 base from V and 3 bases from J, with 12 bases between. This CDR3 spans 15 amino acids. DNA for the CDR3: TGTGCCAGCAGTGAAGGGTGGAGGGGTGACTATGGCTACACCTTC. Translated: CASSEGWRGDYGYTF.

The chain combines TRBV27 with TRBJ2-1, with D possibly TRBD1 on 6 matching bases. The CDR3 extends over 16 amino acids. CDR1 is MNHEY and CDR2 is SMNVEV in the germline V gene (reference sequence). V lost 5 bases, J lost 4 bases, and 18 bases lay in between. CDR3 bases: TGTGCCAGCAGTCACAACGGACAGAAACTTTACAATGAGCAGTTCTTC. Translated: CASSHNGQKLYNEQFF.

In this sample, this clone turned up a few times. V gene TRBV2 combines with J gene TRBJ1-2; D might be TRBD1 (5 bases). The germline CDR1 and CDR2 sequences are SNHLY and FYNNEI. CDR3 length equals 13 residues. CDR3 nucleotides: TGTGCTCTAAAGGAGGGGATAGGGTATGGCTACACCTTC. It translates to CALKEGIGYGYTF.

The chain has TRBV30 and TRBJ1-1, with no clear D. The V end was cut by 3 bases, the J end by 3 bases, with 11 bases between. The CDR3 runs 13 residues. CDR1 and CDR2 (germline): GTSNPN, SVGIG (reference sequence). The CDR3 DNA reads TGTGCCTGGAGCCTGCAGAGGCACACTGAAGCTTTCTTT. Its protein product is CAWSLQRHTEAFF.

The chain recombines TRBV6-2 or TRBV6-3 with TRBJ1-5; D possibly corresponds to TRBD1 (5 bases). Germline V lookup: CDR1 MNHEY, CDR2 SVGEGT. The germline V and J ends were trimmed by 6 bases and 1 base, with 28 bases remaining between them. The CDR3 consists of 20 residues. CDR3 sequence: CASRKGGVEGSGTSNQPQHF. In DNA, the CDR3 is TGTGCCAGCAGAAAAGGCGGGGTGGAAGGGTCGGGGACCAGCAATCAGCCCCAGCATTTT.

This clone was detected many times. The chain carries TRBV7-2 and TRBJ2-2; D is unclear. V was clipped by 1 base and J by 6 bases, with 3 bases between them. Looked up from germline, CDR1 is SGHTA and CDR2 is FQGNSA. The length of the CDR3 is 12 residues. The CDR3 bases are TGTGCCAGCAGCTTAGGGTCCGGGGAGCTGTTTTTT. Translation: CASSLGSGELFF.

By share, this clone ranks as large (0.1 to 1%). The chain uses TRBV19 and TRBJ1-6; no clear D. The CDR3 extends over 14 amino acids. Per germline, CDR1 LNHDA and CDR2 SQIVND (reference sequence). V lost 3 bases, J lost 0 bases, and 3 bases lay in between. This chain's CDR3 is CASSISSYNSPLHF. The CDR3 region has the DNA TGTGCCAGTAGTATCAGCTCCTATAATTCACCCCTCCACTTT.

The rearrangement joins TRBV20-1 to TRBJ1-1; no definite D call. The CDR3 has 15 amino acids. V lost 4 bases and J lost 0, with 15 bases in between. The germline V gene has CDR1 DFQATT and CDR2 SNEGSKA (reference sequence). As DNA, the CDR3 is TGCAGTGCTACCGACCCGCTGACGGTGAACACTGAAGCTTTCTTT. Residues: CSATDPLTVNTEAFF.

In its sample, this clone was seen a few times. The CDR3 region has the DNA TGCAGTGCTAGCGGGACTAGCATTACCGGGGAGCTGTTTTTT. Translation: CSASGTSITGELFF. V usage is TRBV20-1 and J usage is TRBJ2-2; 9 nucleotides agree with TRBD2. V dropped 3 bases and J dropped 5; count of bases not matched to a gene: 4. Germline assignment: CDR1 DFQATT and CDR2 SNEGSKA (reference sequence). The CDR3 is 14 residues long.

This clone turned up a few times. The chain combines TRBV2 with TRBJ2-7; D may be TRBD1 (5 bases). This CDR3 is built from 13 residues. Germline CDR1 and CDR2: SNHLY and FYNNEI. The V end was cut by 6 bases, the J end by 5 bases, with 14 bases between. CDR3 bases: TGTGCCAGCAGCGCGTACTTAGGGGACGAGCAGTACTTC. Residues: CASSAYLGDEQYF.

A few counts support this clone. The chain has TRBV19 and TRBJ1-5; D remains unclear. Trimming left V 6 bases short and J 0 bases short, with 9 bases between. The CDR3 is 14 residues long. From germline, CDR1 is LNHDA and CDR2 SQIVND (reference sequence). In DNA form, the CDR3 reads TGTGCCAGTAGCACGGGATTTAGCAATCAGCCCCAGCATTTT. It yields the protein CASSTGFSNQPQHF.

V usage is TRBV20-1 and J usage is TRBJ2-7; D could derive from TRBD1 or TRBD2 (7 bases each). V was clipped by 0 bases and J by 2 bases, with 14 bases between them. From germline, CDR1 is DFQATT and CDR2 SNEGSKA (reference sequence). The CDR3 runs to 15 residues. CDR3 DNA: TGCAGTGCTAGAGATCCCCAGGGGGGGACCTACGAGCAGTACTTC. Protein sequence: CSARDPQGGTYEQYF.

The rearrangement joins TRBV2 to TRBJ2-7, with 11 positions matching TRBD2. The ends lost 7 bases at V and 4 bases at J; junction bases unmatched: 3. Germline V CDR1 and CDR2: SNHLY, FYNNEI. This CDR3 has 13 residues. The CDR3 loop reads CASKGLADYEQYF. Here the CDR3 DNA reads TGTGCCAGCAAGGGACTAGCGGATTACGAGCAGTACTTC.

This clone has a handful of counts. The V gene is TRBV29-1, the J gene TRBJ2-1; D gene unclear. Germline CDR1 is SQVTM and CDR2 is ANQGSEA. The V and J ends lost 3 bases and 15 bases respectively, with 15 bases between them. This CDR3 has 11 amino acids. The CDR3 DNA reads TGCAGCGTTGAGTTTGGTGACATCCGGTTCTTC. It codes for CSVEFGDIRFF.

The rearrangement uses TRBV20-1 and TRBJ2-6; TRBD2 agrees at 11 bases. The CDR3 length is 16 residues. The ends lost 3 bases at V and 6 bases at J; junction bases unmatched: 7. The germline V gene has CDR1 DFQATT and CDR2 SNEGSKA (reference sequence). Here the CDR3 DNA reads TGCAGTGCTAGGATTAGCGGGGGGGATTCGGCCAACGTCCTGACTTTC. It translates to CSARISGGDSANVLTF.

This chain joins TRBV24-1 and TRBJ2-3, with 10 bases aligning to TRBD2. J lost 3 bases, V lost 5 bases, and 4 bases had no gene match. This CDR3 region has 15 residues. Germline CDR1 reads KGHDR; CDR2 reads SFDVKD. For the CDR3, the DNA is TGTGCCACCAGTGCGGCTAGCGGGAGAACAGATACGCAGTATTTT. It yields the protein CATSAASGRTDTQYF.

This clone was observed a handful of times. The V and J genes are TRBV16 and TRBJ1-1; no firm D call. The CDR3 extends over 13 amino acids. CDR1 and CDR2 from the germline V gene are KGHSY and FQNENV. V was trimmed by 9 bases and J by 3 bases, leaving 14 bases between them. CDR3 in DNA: TGTGCCAGTAGTGGTCTATCGCACACTGAAGCTTTCTTT. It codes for CASSGLSHTEAFF.

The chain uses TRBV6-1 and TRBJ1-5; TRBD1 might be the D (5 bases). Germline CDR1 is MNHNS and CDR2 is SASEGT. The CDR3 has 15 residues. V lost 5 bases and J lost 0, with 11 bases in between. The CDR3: CASSRGRGSNQPQHF. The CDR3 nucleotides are TGTGCCAGCAGTCGGGGCCGGGGTAGCAATCAGCCCCAGCATTTT.

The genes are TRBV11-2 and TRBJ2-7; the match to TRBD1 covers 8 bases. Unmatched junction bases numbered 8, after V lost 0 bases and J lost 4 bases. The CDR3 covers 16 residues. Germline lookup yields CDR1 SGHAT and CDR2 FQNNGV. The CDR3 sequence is CASSLDSGTGFYEQYF. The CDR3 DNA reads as TGTGCCAGCAGCTTAGATTCCGGGACAGGTTTTTACGAGCAGTACTTC.

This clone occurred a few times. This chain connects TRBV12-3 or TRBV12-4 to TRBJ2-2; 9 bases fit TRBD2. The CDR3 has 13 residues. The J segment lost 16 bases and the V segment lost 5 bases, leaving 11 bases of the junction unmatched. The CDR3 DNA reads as TGTGCCAGCAGTGGGACACGAAGCGGGGGGCCGTTTTTT. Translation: CASSGTRSGGPFF.

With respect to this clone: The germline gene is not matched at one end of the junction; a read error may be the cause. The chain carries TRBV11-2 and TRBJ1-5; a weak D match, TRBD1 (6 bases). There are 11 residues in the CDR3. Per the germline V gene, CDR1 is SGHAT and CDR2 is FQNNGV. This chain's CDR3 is CASSFRGGTTF. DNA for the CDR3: TGTGCCAGCAGCTTCCGGGGGGGCACCACTTTT.

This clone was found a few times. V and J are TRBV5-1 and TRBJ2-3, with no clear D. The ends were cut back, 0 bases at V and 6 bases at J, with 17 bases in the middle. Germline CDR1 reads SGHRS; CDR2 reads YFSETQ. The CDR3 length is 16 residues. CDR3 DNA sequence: TGCGCCAGCAGCTTGGAGCAAGCTGCTAGATCTGATACGCAGTATTTT. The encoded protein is CASSLEQAARSDTQYF.

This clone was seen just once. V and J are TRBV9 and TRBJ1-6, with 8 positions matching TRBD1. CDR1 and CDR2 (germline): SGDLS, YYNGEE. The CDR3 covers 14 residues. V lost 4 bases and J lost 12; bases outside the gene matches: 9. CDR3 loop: CASSTALQGGPLHF. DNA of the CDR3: TGTGCCAGCAGCACAGCGTTACAGGGGGGACCCCTCCACTTT.

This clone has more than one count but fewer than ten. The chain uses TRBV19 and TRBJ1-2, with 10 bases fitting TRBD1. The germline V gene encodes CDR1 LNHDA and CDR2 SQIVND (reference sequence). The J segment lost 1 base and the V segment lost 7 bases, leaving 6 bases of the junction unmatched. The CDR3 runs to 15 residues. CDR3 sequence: CASTRQGAHNYGYTF. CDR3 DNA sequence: TGTGCCAGTACCAGACAGGGGGCTCATAACTATGGCTACACCTTC.

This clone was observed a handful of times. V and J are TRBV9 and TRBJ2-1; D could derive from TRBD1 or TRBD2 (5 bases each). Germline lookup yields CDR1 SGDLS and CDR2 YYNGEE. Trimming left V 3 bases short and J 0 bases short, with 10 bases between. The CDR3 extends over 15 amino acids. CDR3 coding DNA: TGTGCCAGCAGCGGAGGGGAAGGCTCCTACAATGAGCAGTTCTTC. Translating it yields CASSGGEGSYNEQFF.

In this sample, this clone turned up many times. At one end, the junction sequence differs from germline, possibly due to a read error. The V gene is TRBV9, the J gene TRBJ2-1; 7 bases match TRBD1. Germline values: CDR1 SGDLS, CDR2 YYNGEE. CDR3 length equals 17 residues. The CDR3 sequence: CASSVSRGQSSCNEQFF. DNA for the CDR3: TGTGCCAGCAGCGTCTCTAGGGGGCAGAGCTCCTGCAATGAGCAGTTCTTC.

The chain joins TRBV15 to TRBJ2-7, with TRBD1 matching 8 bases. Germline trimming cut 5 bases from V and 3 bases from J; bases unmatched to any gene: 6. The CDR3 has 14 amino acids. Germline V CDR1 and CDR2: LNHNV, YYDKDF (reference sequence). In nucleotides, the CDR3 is TGTGCCACCAGCCTAGACAGGGGACTCTACGAGCAGTACTTC. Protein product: CATSLDRGLYEQYF. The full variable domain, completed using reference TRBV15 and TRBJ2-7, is DAMVIQNPRYQVTQFGKPVTLSCSQTLNHNVMYWYQQKSSQAPKLLFHYYDKDFNNEADTPDNFQSRRPNTSFCFLDIRSPGLGDTAMYLCATSLDRGLYEQYFGPGTRLTVT.

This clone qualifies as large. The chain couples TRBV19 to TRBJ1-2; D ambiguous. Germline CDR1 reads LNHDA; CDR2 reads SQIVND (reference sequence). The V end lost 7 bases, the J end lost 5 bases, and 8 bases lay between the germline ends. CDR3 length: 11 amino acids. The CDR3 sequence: CASTKGYGYTF. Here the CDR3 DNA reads TGTGCCAGTACTAAAGGGTATGGCTACACCTTC. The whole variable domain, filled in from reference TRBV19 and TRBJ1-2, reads DGGITQSPKYLFRKEGQNVTLSCEQNLNHDAMYWYRQDPGQGLRLIYYSQIVNDFQKGDIAEGYSVSREKKESFPLTVTSAQKNPTAFYLCASTKGYGYTFGSGTRLTVV.

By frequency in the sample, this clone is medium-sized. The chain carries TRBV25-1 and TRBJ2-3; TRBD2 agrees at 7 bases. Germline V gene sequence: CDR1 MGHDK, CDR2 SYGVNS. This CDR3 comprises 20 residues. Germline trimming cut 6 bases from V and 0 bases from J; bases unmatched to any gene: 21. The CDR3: CASRATWGGQRPRSTDTQYF. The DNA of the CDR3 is TGTGCCAGCAGAGCTACCTGGGGGGGTCAGAGGCCTCGTAGCACAGATACGCAGTATTTT.

The CDR3 loop is CASSSLGQGNNEQFF. The CDR3 DNA sequence: TGTGCCAGCAGTTCCCTGGGACAGGGCAACAATGAGCAGTTCTTC. The chain uses TRBV6-5 and TRBJ2-1; 9 positions agree with TRBD1. The CDR3 is 15 residues long. The germline CDR1 and CDR2 sequences are MNHEY and SVGAGI. The trim removed 4 bases at V and 5 bases at J, leaving 6 bases unmatched.

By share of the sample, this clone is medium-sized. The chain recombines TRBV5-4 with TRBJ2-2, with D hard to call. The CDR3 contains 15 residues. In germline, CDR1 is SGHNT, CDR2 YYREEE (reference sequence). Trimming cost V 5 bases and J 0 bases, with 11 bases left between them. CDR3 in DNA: TGTGCCAGCAGTCCGGACGGTTCGAACACCGGGGAGCTGTTTTTT. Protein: CASSPDGSNTGELFF.